The 31 T cell receptor beta chains below come from one sample, sequenced in a study of fetal regulatory T cell absence and autoimmunity. Assay used: immunoSEQ multiplex PCR; TCRdb lists only in-frame clones, some missing. The data show around 45,000 clones, about four fifths seen once. Sequencing was performed on cord blood. The receptors were gathered from a newborn boy with IPEX syndrome.

The chain links TRBV6-1 to TRBJ2-3; D unresolved. The CDR3 sequence is 14 residues long. Germline V gene data show CDR1 as MNHNS and CDR2 as SASEGT. The V gene lost 6 bases and the J gene lost 3 bases, with 13 bases spanning the gap. The CDR3, as DNA: TGTGCCAGCAGATTACCGGCCGTTACAGATACGCAGTATTTT. As protein: CASRLPAVTDTQYF.

The chain joins TRBV29-1 to TRBJ1-2; the D gene is possibly TRBD1 (5 bases). CDR1 is SQVTM and CDR2 is ANQGSEA in the germline V gene. The CDR3 is 13 residues long. V gave up 8 bases and J gave up 1 base, with 14 bases separating them. The CDR3 bases are TGCAGCTCCAGCAGGGACGGTAACTATGGCTACACCTTC. It yields the protein CSSSRDGNYGYTF.

The chain carries TRBV6-1 and TRBJ1-3, with a tentative D call TRBD1 (6 bases). V was shortened by 6 bases and J by 0 bases, with 12 bases between the two germline ends. The CDR3 covers 15 residues. Germline V CDR1 and CDR2: MNHNS, SASEGT. CDR3 coding DNA: TGTGCCAGCAGCCAAGGGGGGTTCTCTGGAAACACCATATATTTT. Translating it yields CASSQGGFSGNTIYF.

The CDR3 reads CASSLGLAGVTGELFF. CDR3 coding DNA: TGCGCCAGCAGCCTTGGACTAGCGGGAGTCACCGGGGAGCTGTTTTTT. V is TRBV4-1 and J is TRBJ2-2; 13 bases line up with TRBD2. Germline values: CDR1 MGHRA, CDR2 YSYEKL. This CDR3 comprises 16 residues. The junction had 3 bases not matched to a gene; V was cut back by 4 bases and J by 4 bases.

V usage is TRBV30 and J usage is TRBJ2-7; TRBD2 aligns across 7 bases. V shed 1 base, J shed 2 bases, and the junction held 5 bases outside the gene matches. The germline V gene encodes CDR1 GTSNPN and CDR2 SVGIG (reference sequence). The CDR3 extends over 14 amino acids. CDR3: CAWSAFRGAYEQYF. The CDR3 nucleotides are TGTGCCTGGAGTGCCTTCCGGGGGGCCTACGAGCAGTACTTC.

The chain recombines TRBV10-2 with TRBJ1-1; 7 bases are a match to TRBD1. CDR1 and CDR2 (germline): WSHSY, SAAADI. The CDR3 contains 13 residues. After removal of 6 bases from V and 4 bases from J, the junction contained 5 bases not matched to a gene. The DNA of the CDR3 is TGCGCCAGCAGACAGGGGCCTTTCACTGAAGCTTTCTTT. It translates to CASRQGPFTEAFF.

J is TRBJ2-7 and V is TRBV29-1; 10 bases are shared with TRBD1. Germline values: CDR1 SQVTM, CDR2 ANQGSEA. With 4 bases clipped from V and 3 bases from J, the junction kept 6 bases outside the gene matches. The CDR3 is made up of 14 amino acids. The DNA for the CDR3 is TGCAGCGTTGGAGGGGACAGGGGCGGCTACGAGCAGTACTTC. This codes for CSVGGDRGGYEQYF.

This chain links TRBV11-3 with TRBJ2-5, with D maybe TRBD2 (5 bases). The CDR3 spans 17 residues. Germline V gene data show CDR1 as SGHNT and CDR2 as YENEEA. The V end was cut by 1 base, the J end by 1 base, with 16 bases between. Written as DNA, the CDR3 is TGTGCCAGCAGCTTAGGGGTACTAGAAGGCACCCAAGAGACCCAGTACTTC. Amino acid sequence: CASSLGVLEGTQETQYF.

The gene calls are TRBV5-1 and TRBJ2-3; the D is unclear. CDR3 length equals 11 residues. Trimming pared 0 bases from V and 4 bases from J, leaving 0 bases between. Germline CDR1 is SGHRS and CDR2 is YFSETQ. This CDR3 is CASSLADTQYF. The CDR3 nucleotides read TGCGCCAGCAGCTTGGCAGATACGCAGTATTTT.

The J gene is TRBJ1-1, the V gene TRBV5-6, with D perhaps matching TRBD1 (5 bases). Germline CDR1 reads SGHDT; CDR2 reads YYEEEE. The CDR3 has 12 residues. The V and J ends lost 2 bases and 5 bases respectively, with 7 bases between them. The CDR3 protein is CASSFGGTEAFF. The CDR3 region has the DNA TGTGCCAGCAGCTTTGGGGGAACTGAAGCTTTCTTT.

V and J are TRBV27 and TRBJ1-6; D gene uncertain. Germline V gene sequence: CDR1 MNHEY, CDR2 SMNVEV (reference sequence). The V end lost 2 bases, the J end lost 6 bases, and 8 bases lay between the germline ends. This CDR3 is 14 amino acids long. The CDR3: CASSLGWSNSPLHF. The CDR3 DNA reads TGTGCCAGCAGTTTAGGTTGGAGTAATTCACCCCTCCACTTT.

This chain joins TRBV10-3 and TRBJ2-7, with D maybe TRBD1 (6 bases). V lost 6 bases and J lost 4, with 7 bases in between. Germline lookup yields CDR1 ENHRY and CDR2 SYGVKD. This CDR3 has 11 amino acids. The CDR3 protein is CAIRQGYEQYF. CDR3 DNA sequence: TGTGCCATCAGACAGGGTTACGAGCAGTACTTC.

The chain has TRBV27 and TRBJ2-3, with D perhaps matching TRBD2 (6 bases). V was trimmed by 1 base and J by 0 bases, leaving 8 bases between them. The CDR3 runs 15 residues. Germline loops: CDR1 MNHEY, CDR2 SMNVEV (reference sequence). Written as DNA, the CDR3 is TGTGCCAGCAGTTTATTAGCGGCTAGCACAGATACGCAGTATTTT. Protein product: CASSLLAASTDTQYF.

This clone was observed a few times. The V and J genes are TRBV7-9 and TRBJ1-2; D is undetermined. The CDR3 extends over 11 amino acids. Germline V CDR1 and CDR2: SEHNR, FQNEAQ (reference sequence). V was shortened by 5 bases and J by 7 bases, with 8 bases between the two germline ends. The CDR3 nucleotides are TGTGCCAGCAGCCGTGAGGGTGGCTACACCTTC. Its protein product is CASSREGGYTF.

The chain links TRBV9 to TRBJ2-1; 8 nucleotides agree with TRBD2. The germline gives CDR1 SGDLS, CDR2 YYNGEE. The CDR3 spans 15 residues. The junction had 2 bases not matched to a gene; V was cut back by 0 bases and J by 3 bases. The CDR3 here is CASSVALADYNEQFF. The CDR3 DNA reads TGTGCCAGCAGCGTAGCACTAGCGGACTACAATGAGCAGTTCTTC.

The chain combines TRBV9 with TRBJ2-2; no clear D gene. The CDR3 contains 14 residues. Per the germline V gene, CDR1 is SGDLS and CDR2 is YYNGEE. Trimming stripped 4 bases from V and 4 bases from J, with 11 bases between. The CDR3 reads CASSSRQVTGELFF. CDR3 bases: TGTGCCAGCAGCTCCCGGCAGGTCACCGGGGAGCTGTTTTTT.

This rearrangement joins TRBV19 to TRBJ2-1; D might be TRBD1 (5 bases). There are 17 residues in the CDR3. Trimming removed 4 bases at V and 3 bases at J, with 19 bases between. Germline loops: CDR1 LNHDA, CDR2 SQIVND (reference sequence). As DNA, the CDR3 is TGTGCCAGTAGTAGACCTTGGGTGGGGCGGCACTACAATGAGCAGTTCTTC. Its protein product is CASSRPWVGRHYNEQFF.

In DNA form, the CDR3 reads TGTGCCAGTAGTAGGGGCGGGGTCAATCAGCCCCAGCATTTT. This encodes CASSRGGVNQPQHF. The rearrangement joins TRBV19 to TRBJ1-5, with D perhaps matching TRBD1 (5 bases). CDR1 and CDR2 (germline): LNHDA, SQIVND (reference sequence). The CDR3 is 14 amino acids. V lost 4 bases to trimming and J lost 3 bases, with 10 bases between them.

The V gene is TRBV6-6, the J gene TRBJ2-5, with D tentatively TRBD2 (6 bases). The length of the CDR3 is 15 residues. V was trimmed by 2 bases and J by 4 bases, leaving 14 bases between them. Per germline, CDR1 MNHNY and CDR2 SVGAGI (reference sequence). The CDR3 DNA reads TGTGCCAGCAGTTACCGCCCTCAGGGAGGAGAGACCCAGTACTTC. Protein product: CASSYRPQGGETQYF.

The rearrangement links TRBV10-3 to TRBJ2-3; 10 bases are shared with TRBD2. V gave up 4 bases and J gave up 4 bases; unmatched junction bases: 8. Germline V gives CDR1 ENHRY, CDR2 SYGVKD. CDR3 length equals 16 residues. The DNA of the CDR3 is TGTGCCATCAGTGGAACTAGCGGGACTAGCGCAGATACGCAGTATTTT. Protein sequence: CAISGTSGTSADTQYF.

This clone was picked up one time. This chain connects TRBV7-8 to TRBJ2-2; D is unclear. Germline CDR1 reads SGHVS; CDR2 reads FQNEAQ. There are 14 residues in the CDR3. V gave up 2 bases and J gave up 1 base, with 5 bases separating them. Here the CDR3 DNA reads TGTGCCAGCAGCTTAAACAGGAACACCGGGGAGCTGTTTTTT. Its protein product is CASSLNRNTGELFF.

This rearrangement joins TRBV20-1 to TRBJ2-7, with D uncertain. Germline V gene sequence: CDR1 DFQATT, CDR2 SNEGSKA (reference sequence). Trimming pared 5 bases from V and 6 bases from J, leaving 11 bases between. The CDR3 is 11 residues long. The CDR3 loop is CSAERVGEQYF. The CDR3 region has the DNA TGCAGTGCTGAAAGGGTCGGCGAGCAGTACTTC.

The chain employs TRBV7-9 and TRBJ2-2; D not resolved. This CDR3 is built from 18 residues. V was clipped by 8 bases and J by 1 base, with 23 bases between them. The V gene's germline CDR1 is SEHNR and CDR2 FQNEAQ (reference sequence). The CDR3 here is CASRFPSLGRLNTGELFF. CDR3 sequence (DNA): TGTGCCAGCCGATTCCCCAGCTTGGGCCGGTTGAACACCGGGGAGCTGTTTTTT.

The J gene is TRBJ2-2, the V gene TRBV9, with 8 bases identical to TRBD2. The CDR3 is made up of 18 amino acids. Germline lookup yields CDR1 SGDLS and CDR2 YYNGEE. Trimming took 7 bases from V and 5 from J; bases not matched to a gene: 19. CDR3 amino acids: CASGPTSGTPMWTGELFF. The CDR3 DNA sequence: TGTGCCAGCGGCCCCACTAGCGGTACTCCAATGTGGACCGGGGAGCTGTTTTTT.

The chain recombines TRBV25-1 with TRBJ1-2; D may be TRBD1 (6 bases). With 5 bases removed from V and 4 bases from J, the gap between germline ends came to 11 bases. This CDR3 region has 13 residues. Germline CDR1 is MGHDK and CDR2 is SYGVNS. CDR3 in DNA: TGTGCCAGCAGTTGGGGGCATCGCTATGGCTACACCTTC. Translated, it gives CASSWGHRYGYTF.

The chain carries TRBV11-3 and TRBJ1-1; 9 nucleotides align to TRBD1. V gave up 3 bases and J gave up 5 bases; unmatched junction bases: 7. The germline CDR1 and CDR2 sequences are SGHNT and YENEEA. The CDR3 runs 15 residues. The CDR3 coding sequence is TGTGCCAGCAGCTTCACAGGGGGCGAGAGGACTGAAGCTTTCTTT. This gives the protein CASSFTGGERTEAFF.

The V and J genes are TRBV15 and TRBJ2-1, with 7 bases that match TRBD2. The CDR3 covers 17 residues. Germline V gene data show CDR1 as LNHNV and CDR2 as YYDKDF (reference sequence). J lost 1 base, V lost 0 bases, and 6 bases had no gene match. The CDR3 here is CATSRDSGGTSYNEQFF. The CDR3 bases are TGTGCCACCAGCAGAGATTCCGGGGGGACTTCCTACAATGAGCAGTTCTTC.

This clone was picked up a small number of times. The DNA for the CDR3 is TGTGCCAGCAGCGTCGGGACAGGGGATGGCTACACCTTC. Protein sequence: CASSVGTGDGYTF. The chain combines TRBV9 with TRBJ1-2; 10 positions match TRBD1. Germline CDR1 SGDLS, CDR2 YYNGEE. V was clipped by 2 bases and J by 6 bases; unmatched bases: 1. The CDR3 has 13 residues. The full variable domain, with the rest looked up from reference TRBV9 and TRBJ1-2, is DSGVTQTPKHLITATGQRVTLRCSPRSGDLSVYWYQQSLDQGLQFLIQYYNGEERAKGNILERFSAQQFPDLHSELNLSSLELGDSALYFCASSVGTGDGYTFGSGTRLTVV.

The V gene is TRBV2, the J gene TRBJ2-3; 10 nucleotides align to TRBD2. In germline, CDR1 is SNHLY, CDR2 FYNNEI. CDR3 length: 15 amino acids. J was trimmed by 7 bases and V by 3 bases; bases with no gene match: 7. CDR3 in DNA: TGTGCCAGCAGTGATGGGACTAGCGCACTTTATACGCAGTATTTT. Translating it yields CASSDGTSALYTQYF.

The V and J genes are TRBV10-3 and TRBJ1-2; TRBD1 might be the D (5 bases). Germline V gene lookup returns CDR1 ENHRY and CDR2 SYGVKD. The V and J ends lost 2 bases and 1 base respectively, with 8 bases between them. The length of the CDR3 is 14 residues. For the CDR3, the DNA is TGTGCCATCAGTGAGCCGGACAATAACTATGGCTACACCTTC. Its translation is CAISEPDNNYGYTF.

This clone was observed a few times. The chain has TRBV5-4 and TRBJ2-7; the match to TRBD2 covers 8 bases. The germline V gene has CDR1 SGHNT and CDR2 YYREEE (reference sequence). The V and J ends lost 4 bases and 5 bases, in that order; junction bases with no gene match: 11. This CDR3 is 15 amino acids long. This CDR3 is CASSPRPGGPHEQYF. The CDR3 region has the DNA TGTGCCAGCAGCCCAAGGCCGGGGGGGCCCCACGAGCAGTACTTC.